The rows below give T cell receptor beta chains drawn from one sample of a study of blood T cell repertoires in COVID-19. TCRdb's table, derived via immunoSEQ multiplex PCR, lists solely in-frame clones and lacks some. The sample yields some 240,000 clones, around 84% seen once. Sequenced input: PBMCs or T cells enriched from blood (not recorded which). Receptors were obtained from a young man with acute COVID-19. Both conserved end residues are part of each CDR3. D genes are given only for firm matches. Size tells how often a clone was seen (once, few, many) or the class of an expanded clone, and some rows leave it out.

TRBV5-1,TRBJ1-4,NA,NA,TGCGCCAGCAGCTTGGGACAGATTAATGAAAAACTGTTTTTT,CASSLGQINEKLFF
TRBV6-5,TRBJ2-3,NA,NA,TGTGCCTCTCTCCGCCGACAGACCACAGATACGCAGTATTTT,CASLRRQTTDTQYF
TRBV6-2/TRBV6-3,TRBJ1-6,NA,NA,TGTGCCAGCAGTCCCCGAGAGAATTCACCCCTCCACTTT,CASSPRENSPLHF
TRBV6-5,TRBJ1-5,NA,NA,TGTGCCGGGGACTACAGGAGTAATCAGCCCCAGCATTTT,CAGDYRSNQPQHF
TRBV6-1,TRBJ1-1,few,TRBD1,TGTGCCAGCAGTGAAGGGACAGGGGGCACTGAAGCTTTCTTT,CASSEGTGGTEAFF
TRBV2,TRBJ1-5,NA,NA,TGTGCCAGCAGTGGGAGGTGGGGGGGGATTCAGCCCCAGCATTTT,CASSGRWGGIQPQHF
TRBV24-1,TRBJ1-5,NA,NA,TGTGCCACCAGTGATAGGGAGGGGTCTCTCCAGCATTTT,CATSDREGSLQHF
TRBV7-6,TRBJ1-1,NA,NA,TGTGCCAGCAGCTTAGGTCCTCCTAACACTGAAGCTTTCTTT,CASSLGPPNTEAFF
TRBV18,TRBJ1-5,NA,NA,TGTGCCAGCTCACCTCAGGCAGGCAATCAGCCCCAGCATTTT,CASSPQAGNQPQHF
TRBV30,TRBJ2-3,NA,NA,TGTGCCTGGAGTGTAGATAGCGTCACAGATACGCAGTATTTT,CAWSVDSVTDTQYF
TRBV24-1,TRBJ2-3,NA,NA,TGTGCCACCAGTACCGCTCTAGCAGATACGCAGTATTTT,CATSTALADTQYF
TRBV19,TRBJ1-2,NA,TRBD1,TGTGCCAGTAGTCCTGGACGTTTAGGACAGGGCGGATATGGCTACACCTTC,CASSPGRLGQGGYGYTF
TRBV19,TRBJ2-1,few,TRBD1,TGTGCCAGTAGTATAGGGACAGGTATCTACAATGAGCAGTTCTTC,CASSIGTGIYNEQFF
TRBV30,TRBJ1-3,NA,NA,TGTGCCTTCAGGGTGTATGCTGGAAACACCATATATTTT,CAFRVYAGNTIYF
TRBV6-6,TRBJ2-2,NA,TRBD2,TGTGCCAGCAGGATGGGAGGGACTCCCAAGGACCGGGAGCTGTTTTTT,CASRMGGTPKDRELFF
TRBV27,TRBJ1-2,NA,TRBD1,TGTGCCAGCTCTCTAATCCCGGGACAGGGGGCTGGATATGGCTACACCTTC,CASSLIPGQGAGYGYTF
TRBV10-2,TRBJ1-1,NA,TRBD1,TGCGCCAGCTCATACAGGGGAGCTGAAGCTTTCTTT,CASSYRGAEAFF
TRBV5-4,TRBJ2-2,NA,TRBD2,TGTGCCAGCAGCCTCGGACTAGCGGTAAACACCGGGGAGCTGTTTTTT,CASSLGLAVNTGELFF
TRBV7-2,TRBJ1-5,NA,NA,TGTGCCAGCAGCGAGAGTTATAGCAATCAGCCCCAGCATTTT,CASSESYSNQPQHF
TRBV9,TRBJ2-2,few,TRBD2,TGTGCCAGCAGCGCCCGCGGGGGTAACACCGGGGAGCTGTTTTTT,CASSARGGNTGELFF
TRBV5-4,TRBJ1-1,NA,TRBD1,TGTGCCAGCAGCTTGCCGGGACAGGGGCTTGCGAACACTGAAGCTTTCTTT,CASSLPGQGLANTEAFF
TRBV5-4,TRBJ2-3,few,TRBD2,TGTGCCAGCAGTATGGCGGGGGAGGATACGCAGTATTTT,CASSMAGEDTQYF
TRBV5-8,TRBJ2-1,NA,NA,TGTGCCAGCATCCTGGGTCAGGGCCGATTGCAGTTCTTC,CASILGQGRLQFF
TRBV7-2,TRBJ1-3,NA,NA,TGTGCCAGCAGCCGAGAAACTGGAAACACCATATATTTT,CASSRETGNTIYF
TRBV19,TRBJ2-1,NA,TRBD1,TGTGCCAGTAGCACACAGGGGAATGAGCAGTTCTTC,CASSTQGNEQFF
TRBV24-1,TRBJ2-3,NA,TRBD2,TGTGCCACCGCGGGAGGGGGACGAACGCAGTATTTT,CATAGGGRTQYF
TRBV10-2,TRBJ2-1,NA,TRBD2,TGCGCCAGCACCCCATTACTAGCGGGGGACAATGAGCAGTTCTTC,CASTPLLAGDNEQFF
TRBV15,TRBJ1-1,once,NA,TGTGCCACCAGCAGAGGGGCAGCTGTAGCTTTCTTT,CATSRGAAVAFF
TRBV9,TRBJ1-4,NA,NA,TGTGCCAGCAGTCAGGGCCGCGGAGAAAAACTGTTTTTT,CASSQGRGEKLFF
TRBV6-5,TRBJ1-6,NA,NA,TGTGCCAGCAGTTACTCGACTGCCGCTAATTCACCCCTCCACTTT,CASSYSTAANSPLHF
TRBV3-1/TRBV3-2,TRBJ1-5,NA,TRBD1,TGTGCCAGCAGCCAGGGACAGGGGAGCCCCCAGCATTTT,CASSQGQGSPQHF
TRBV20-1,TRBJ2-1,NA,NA,TGCAGTGCTAGTGGGCTGGCAGGTGAGCAGTTCTTC,CSASGLAGEQFF
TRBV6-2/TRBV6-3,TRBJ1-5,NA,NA,TGTGCCAGCAGTTTTGCGGGTCAGCCCCAGCATTTT,CASSFAGQPQHF
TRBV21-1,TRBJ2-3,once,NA,TGTGCCAGCAGCCACACAGATACGCAGTATTTT,CASSHTDTQYF
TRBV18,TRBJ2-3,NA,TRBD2,TGTGCCAGCTCACCCCTCAGCGGGGGGAGCGCAGATACGCAGTATTTT,CASSPLSGGSADTQYF
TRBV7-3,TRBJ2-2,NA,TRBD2,TGTGCCAGCAGCTTACAACTAGCGGGAGAGACCGGGGAGCTGTTTTTT,CASSLQLAGETGELFF
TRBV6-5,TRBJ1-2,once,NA,TGTGCCAGCAGACCCCAGGGAATCGGCTACACCTTC,CASRPQGIGYTF
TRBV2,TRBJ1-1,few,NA,TGTGCCAGCCGGTTAGGGGTAGAAACTGAAGCTTTCTTT,CASRLGVETEAFF
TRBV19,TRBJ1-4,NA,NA,TGTGCCAGTAGTATAGAGTACGATTGGAGATTAAAGGAAAAACTGTTTTTT,CASSIEYDWRLKEKLFF
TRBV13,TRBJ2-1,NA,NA,TGTGCCAGCAGCCATCGACTAACCGATGACAATGAGCAGTTCTTC,CASSHRLTDDNEQFF
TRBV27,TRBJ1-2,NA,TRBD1,TGTGCCAGCAGTCCAAGGACAGGGGCCTATGGCTACACCTTC,CASSPRTGAYGYTF
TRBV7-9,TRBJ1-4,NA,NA,TGTGCCAGCAGCTTACTCGGAGATAATGAAAAACTGTTTTTT,CASSLLGDNEKLFF
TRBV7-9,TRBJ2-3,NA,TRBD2,TGTGCCAGCAGCCGGACTAGCGGGGGGGATACGCAGTATTTT,CASSRTSGGDTQYF
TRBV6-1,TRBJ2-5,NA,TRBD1,TGTGCCAGCAGTGAACGGACAGGGGGAAAAGAGACCCAGTACTTC,CASSERTGGKETQYF
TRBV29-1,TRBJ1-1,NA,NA,TGCAGCGGGGGGGCCACTGAAGCTTTCTTT,CSGGATEAFF
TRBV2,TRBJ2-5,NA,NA,TGTGCCAGCGTGGTAATCGGTGAGACCCAGTACTTC,CASVVIGETQYF
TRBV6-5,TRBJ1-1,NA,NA,TGTGCCAGCACCCAACAGGGTTCGGACACTGAAGCTTTCTTT,CASTQQGSDTEAFF
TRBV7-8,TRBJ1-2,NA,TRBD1,TGTGCCAGCAGCCACGGGACAGAGAACTATGGCTACACCTTC,CASSHGTENYGYTF
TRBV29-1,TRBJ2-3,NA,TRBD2,TGCAGCGGATCTAGCGGGAGCGGGGATACGCAGTATTTT,CSGSSGSGDTQYF
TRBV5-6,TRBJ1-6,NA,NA,TGTGCCAGCAGCTTGGTAAGGGGAGGTGGCTATAATTCACCCCTCCACTTT,CASSLVRGGGYNSPLHF
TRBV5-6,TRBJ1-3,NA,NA,TGTGCCAGCAGCTTCAGGGCCCTCTCTGGAAACACCATATATTTT,CASSFRALSGNTIYF
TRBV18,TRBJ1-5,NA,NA,TGTGCCAGCTCACCCTACAGCAATCAGCCCCAGCATTTT,CASSPYSNQPQHF
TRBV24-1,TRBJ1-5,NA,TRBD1,TGTGCCACCCAGGACAGGGCGAGCAATCAGCCCCAGCATTTT,CATQDRASNQPQHF
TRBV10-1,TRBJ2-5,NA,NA,TGCGCCAGCAGTGGGGAGGTCCAAGAGACCCAGTACTTC,CASSGEVQETQYF